This TCR beta chain was captured by sequencing in a study of CD8+ T cells in alopecia areata. Sequencing relied on a cDNA template that was reverse transcribed from extracted RNA. Data came from immunoSEQ multiplex PCR; TCRdb stores just in-frame clones and leaves some out. The sample records about 170,000 clones, roughly 70% being singletons. This clone was seen only a few times. The germline V gene encodes CDR1 SEHNR and CDR2 FQNEAQ (reference sequence). The V end lost 0 bases, the J end lost 7 bases, and 16 bases lay between the germline ends. There are 16 residues in the CDR3. The clonotype comes from a human donor with alopecia areata. The V gene is TRBV7-9, the J gene TRBJ2-1; D is possibly TRBD2 (5 bases). The source material was CD8+ T cells sorted from blood, sampled at week 0. The CDR3 DNA reads TGTGCCAGCAGCTTAGCCGGCGGGCCCTTGTGGAATGAGCAGTTCTTC. This gives the protein CASSLAGGPLWNEQFF.